The 29 T cell receptor beta chains given below trace back to one sample, sequenced in a study of molecular identifiers for immune sequencing clone quantification. Each CDR3 protein is one row after TCRdb ran MiXCR on the PCR reads. The data show around 480,000 distinct CDR3 sequences, over 20% seen once. The sequenced material came from naive CD8+ T cells from blood, with Jurkat cell RNA spiked in. The subset denotes: FACS-sorted CD8+CD4-CCR7+CD45RA+ naive T cells. These receptors were taken from a human donor in good health. Some libraries in this study had Jurkat cell RNA spiked in.

This sequence joins TRBV2 and TRBJ2-2, with 7 bases fitting TRBD2. CDR1 and CDR2 from the germline V gene are SNHLY and FYNNEI. Trimming cost V 4 bases and J 5 bases; bases outside gene matches: 10. The CDR3 covers 16 residues. The CDR3 region is CASSVYTGGWTGELFF. The CDR3 DNA sequence: TGTGCCAGCAGTGTCTATACGGGAGGCTGGACCGGGGAGCTGTTTTTT.

The gene calls are TRBV7-9 and TRBJ2-1; no firm D call. Per germline, CDR1 SEHNR and CDR2 FQNEAQ (reference sequence). Trimming pared 5 bases from V and 10 bases from J, leaving 18 bases between. The CDR3 totals 14 residues. The CDR3 loop reads CASSPPSRGAEQFF. The CDR3 coding sequence is TGTGCCAGCAGCCCCCCCTCGCGTGGAGCCGAGCAGTTCTTC. The full variable domain, completed using reference TRBV7-9 and TRBJ2-1, is DTGVSQNPRHKITKRGQNVTFRCDPISEHNRLYWYRQTLGQGPEFLTYFQNEAQLEKSRLLSDRFSAERPKGSFSTLEIQRTEQGDSAMYLCASSPPSRGAEQFFGPGTRLTVL.

This clonotype appeared once. Being one base from a much bigger clone, this may be a read error. The chain recombines TRBV29-1 with TRBJ2-2; D is possibly TRBD1 or TRBD2 (5 bases each). The CDR3 spans 13 residues. Per the germline V gene, CDR1 is SQVTM and CDR2 is ANQGSEA. The V end lost 3 bases, the J end lost 4 bases, and 9 bases lay between the germline ends. Written as DNA, the CDR3 is TGCAGCGTTGAGGGACGGACCACCGGGGAGCTGTTTTTT. Translation gives CSVEGRTTGELFF.

This clonotype was seen repeatedly, ten times or more. The rearrangement links TRBV4-3 to TRBJ2-3; 10 bases are a match to TRBD2. The ends lost 3 bases at V and 4 bases at J; junction bases unmatched: 10. The CDR3 is 17 amino acids. CDR1 is LGHNA and CDR2 is YSLEER in the germline V gene. CDR3 protein: CASSQAESGGASDTQYF. CDR3 nucleotide sequence: TGCGCCAGCAGCCAGGCCGAGAGCGGGGGGGCGTCAGATACGCAGTATTTT.

The chain recombines TRBV7-9 with TRBJ2-1, with 12 nucleotides matching TRBD1. V lost 5 bases and J lost 8; bases outside the gene matches: 16. Germline V lookup: CDR1 SEHNR, CDR2 FQNEAQ (reference sequence). The CDR3 runs to 18 residues. The CDR3, as DNA: TGTGCCAGCAGCCCTACCACCCTCGGGACAGGGGGCGACGATGAGCAGTTCTTC. Amino acid sequence: CASSPTTLGTGGDDEQFF.

This clonotype was seen a few times. This chain connects TRBV20-1 to TRBJ1-4; D unresolved. Trimming stripped 2 bases from V and 8 bases from J, with 36 bases between. The germline gives CDR1 DFQATT, CDR2 SNEGSKA (reference sequence). The CDR3 covers 21 residues. The CDR3 reads CSARRQTQRVWPTPLVEKLFF. The CDR3 nucleotides read TGCAGTGCTAGACGACAAACCCAAAGGGTGTGGCCGACCCCGTTGGTGGAAAAACTGTTTTTT.

The genes are TRBV28 and TRBJ1-5; D possibly corresponds to TRBD1 (5 bases). Germline values: CDR1 MDHEN, CDR2 SYDVKM. Trimming pared 5 bases from V and 2 bases from J, leaving 16 bases between. The CDR3 covers 16 residues. CDR3 in amino acids: CASSIDPGLRNQPQHF. The DNA of the CDR3 is TGTGCCAGCAGTATAGACCCAGGGTTGCGCAATCAGCCCCAGCATTTT.

This clonotype was seen only a few times. The chain links TRBV28 to TRBJ2-7, with D possibly TRBD2 on 5 matching bases. Trimming removed 3 bases from V and 6 bases from J, with 12 bases in between. CDR1 MDHEN and CDR2 SYDVKM come from the germline V gene. This CDR3 comprises 13 residues. The CDR3 here is CASSFGDIGEQYF. As DNA, the CDR3 is TGTGCCAGCAGTTTCGGGGATATCGGCGAGCAGTACTTC.

This clonotype was detected many times. The chain joins TRBV10-3 to TRBJ1-1, with D unresolved. CDR1 is ENHRY, CDR2 SYGVKD, per germline. The CDR3 is made up of 13 amino acids. Trimming pared 6 bases from V and 0 bases from J, leaving 8 bases between. The CDR3 nucleotides are TGTGCCATCAGGGTGATGATGAACACTGAAGCTTTCTTT. It codes for CAIRVMMNTEAFF.

Ten or more counts support this clonotype. The chain carries TRBV4-1 and TRBJ2-5; D call uncertain. V lost 0 bases and J lost 2, with 10 bases in between. The CDR3 runs to 15 residues. Germline-derived CDR1 and CDR2 are MGHRA and YSYEKL. CDR3 loop: CASSQDLELQETQYF. CDR3 in DNA: TGCGCCAGCAGCCAAGATTTAGAGCTACAAGAGACCCAGTACTTC.

This clonotype was seen at least ten times. The chain has TRBV4-1 and TRBJ2-1, with TRBD2 matching over 7 bases. The CDR3 runs 15 residues. V lost 5 bases to trimming and J lost 7 bases; unmatched junction nucleotides: 11. Germline-derived CDR1 and CDR2 are MGHRA and YSYEKL. This CDR3 reads CASSSGTSASNEQFF. CDR3 in DNA: TGCGCCAGCAGCAGCGGTACTAGCGCGAGTAATGAGCAGTTCTTC.

This clonotype was counted at least ten times. The rearrangement links TRBV29-1 to TRBJ2-3; D gene ambiguous. The length of the CDR3 is 13 residues. CDR1 is SQVTM and CDR2 is ANQGSEA in the germline V gene. V lost 1 base, J lost 5 bases, and 10 bases lay in between. CDR3 sequence reads: CSVEGHHGDTQYF. CDR3 DNA: TGCAGCGTTGAAGGCCACCATGGAGATACGCAGTATTTT.

The table lists this clonotype with many counts. The chain links TRBV20-1 to TRBJ2-1; 12 positions match TRBD2. Unmatched junction bases numbered 10, after V lost 0 bases and J lost 7 bases. Per the germline V gene, CDR1 is DFQATT and CDR2 is SNEGSKA (reference sequence). The CDR3 contains 17 residues. The CDR3 DNA reads as TGCAGTGCTAGAGACGTCCCTCTAGCGGGAGGGCCGAATGAGCAGTTCTTC. Translation gives CSARDVPLAGGPNEQFF.

Note on this clonotype: A read error may be the cause here, since a much bigger clone is one base away. The rearrangement links TRBV5-1 to TRBJ2-5; 10 bases are shared with TRBD2. Germline lookup yields CDR1 SGHRS and CDR2 YFSETQ. The CDR3 runs 16 residues. Here the CDR3 DNA reads TGCGCCAACAGCTCCTGGGAGACTAGCGGGCAAGAGACCCAGTACTTC. Translation: CANSSWETSGQETQYF.

This clonotype was observed many times. V usage is TRBV6-1 and J usage is TRBJ2-7; 9 positions match TRBD2. CDR1 is MNHNS, CDR2 SASEGT, per germline. V shed 5 bases, J shed 3 bases, and the junction held 5 bases outside the gene matches. CDR3 size: 14 residues. CDR3 nucleotides: TGTGCCAGCAGTCTAAGCGGGGGGAACTACGAGCAGTACTTC. Its translation is CASSLSGGNYEQYF.

This clonotype was picked up a small number of times. The V gene is TRBV5-1, the J gene TRBJ2-7, with D hard to call. CDR3 length: 13 amino acids. The germline V gene encodes CDR1 SGHRS and CDR2 YFSETQ. The ends were cut back, 5 bases at V and 3 bases at J, with 12 bases in the middle. The CDR3: CASRRMEDYEQYF. CDR3 coding DNA: TGCGCCAGCAGACGTATGGAAGACTACGAGCAGTACTTC.

With regard to this clonotype: A much larger clone differs from this one at a single base, so this may be a read error. This CDR3 is missing its conserved last phenylalanine or tryptophan, likely due to a read error. V gene TRBV9 combines with J gene TRBJ1-1, with 10 nucleotides matching TRBD1. V lost 3 bases to trimming and J lost 2 bases; unmatched junction nucleotides: 4. In germline, CDR1 is SGDLS, CDR2 YYNGEE. The CDR3 is 15 residues long. CDR3 in amino acids: CASSGDRGENTEAFS. The CDR3 DNA reads TGTGCCAGCAGCGGGGACAGGGGCGAAAACACTGAAGCTTTCTCT.

This clonotype was seen many times. The chain recombines TRBV28 with TRBJ2-3; 9 bases are a match to TRBD2. The V and J ends lost 4 bases and 5 bases, in that order; junction bases with no gene match: 10. There are 16 residues in the CDR3. Germline assignment: CDR1 MDHEN and CDR2 SYDVKM. In DNA form, the CDR3 reads TGTGCCAGCAGTTATCCTAGCGGGATTAGGGAAGATACGCAGTATTTT. Protein: CASSYPSGIREDTQYF. The complete variable domain, with remaining parts taken from reference TRBV28 and TRBJ2-3, reads DVKVTQSSRYLVKRTGEKVFLECVQDMDHENMFWYRQDPGLGLRLIYFSYDVKMKEKGDIPEGYSVSREKKERFSLILESASTNQTSMYLCASSYPSGIREDTQYFGPGTRLTVL.

This clonotype has ten or more counts. The chain combines TRBV27 with TRBJ2-3; D is uncertain. The CDR3 runs to 14 residues. Trimming took off 3 bases at V and 3 bases at J, with 10 bases between the two ends. The germline V gene has CDR1 MNHEY and CDR2 SMNVEV (reference sequence). The CDR3 DNA reads as TGTGCCAGCAGTTTGGGGTACAGAACAGATACGCAGTATTTT. It yields the protein CASSLGYRTDTQYF.

This clonotype was counted only a few times. The chain carries TRBV19 and TRBJ2-7; perhaps TRBD1 as D (8 bases). Per germline, CDR1 LNHDA and CDR2 SQIVND (reference sequence). CDR3 size: 14 residues. Trimming left V 3 bases short and J 4 bases short, with 13 bases between. CDR3 nucleotides: TGTGCCAGTAGTATGAGCGGGACAGGTTACGAGCAGTACTTC. Translation: CASSMSGTGYEQYF.

This clonotype was picked up many times. The chain couples TRBV4-3 to TRBJ1-1, with D perhaps TRBD1 (5 bases). The CDR3 consists of 16 residues. Trimming pared 0 bases from V and 2 bases from J, leaving 13 bases between. CDR1 and CDR2 (germline): LGHNA, YSLEER. CDR3 region: CASSQELPGINTEAFF. DNA for the CDR3: TGCGCCAGCAGCCAAGAATTGCCAGGGATAAACACTGAAGCTTTCTTT.

This clonotype was counted many times. The chain is built from TRBV7-2 and TRBJ2-5; either TRBD1 or TRBD2 may fit D (6 bases each). Germline V CDR1 and CDR2: SGHTA, FQGNSA. V gave up 2 bases and J gave up 5 bases, with 15 bases separating them. The CDR3 extends over 15 amino acids. This CDR3 is CASSLPGRGGETQYF. CDR3 sequence (DNA): TGTGCCAGCAGCTTACCCGGGAGAGGGGGTGAGACCCAGTACTTC.

This chain joins TRBV7-9 and TRBJ2-1, with 7 bases lining up with TRBD1. V shed 5 bases and J 5 bases; nucleotides not matched to a gene: 6. The CDR3 totals 14 residues. Germline V lookup: CDR1 SEHNR, CDR2 FQNEAQ (reference sequence). The CDR3 protein is CASSPGGTDNEQFF. The CDR3 DNA reads TGTGCCAGCAGCCCAGGTGGGACAGACAATGAGCAGTTCTTC.

As to this clonotype: This may be a read error, as it is one base from a much larger clone. V is TRBV4-1 and J is TRBJ1-5; the D gene is possibly TRBD1 (5 bases). Trimming took off 0 bases at V and 0 bases at J, with 12 bases between the two ends. CDR1 MGHRA and CDR2 YSYEKL come from the germline V gene. The CDR3 is 17 amino acids. The CDR3 DNA sequence: TGCGCCAGCAGCCAAGAGGGCGGCAGGGATAGCAATCAGCCCCAGCATTTT. Protein: CASSQEGGRDSNQPQHF.

With respect to this clonotype: A much larger clonotype is one base distant, so this may be a read error. The chain has TRBV7-4 and TRBJ2-3; D not resolved. Germline CDR1 reads SGHVT; CDR2 reads SQSDAQ. There are 12 residues in the CDR3. CDR3 DNA: TGTACCAGCAGCTTTACCGGCCCAATGGAGTATTTT. This translates into CTSSFTGPMEYF.

In this sample, this clonotype turned up many times. This chain joins TRBV5-1 and TRBJ2-3, with 9 bases that match TRBD1. The trim removed 6 bases at V and 6 bases at J, leaving 14 bases unmatched. Germline assignment: CDR1 SGHRS and CDR2 YFSETQ. This CDR3 has 16 residues. The CDR3 nucleotides read TGCGCCAGCACATCCGGATACAGGGGGCGCATGGATACGCAGTATTTT. Its translation is CASTSGYRGRMDTQYF.

This clonotype showed up many times. This chain uses TRBV27 with TRBJ1-1; tentative D call: TRBD1 (6 bases). Trimming took off 7 bases at V and 4 bases at J, with 19 bases between the two ends. The CDR3 contains 15 residues. Germline assignment: CDR1 MNHEY and CDR2 SMNVEV (reference sequence). The CDR3 here is CASIAGGRGGTEAFF. CDR3 nucleotides: TGTGCCAGCATCGCGGGGGGCCGAGGGGGCACTGAAGCTTTCTTT.

This clonotype was observed many times. The DNA for the CDR3 is TGTGCCAGCAGCTGGGACAGGGGATGGGAGCAGTACTTC. Its protein is CASSWDRGWEQYF. The chain has TRBV6-2 or TRBV6-3 and TRBJ2-7, with 10 nucleotides matching TRBD1. CDR3 size: 13 residues. J gave up 7 bases and V 6 bases, and 6 bases lay outside the gene matches. Germline assignment: CDR1 MNHEY and CDR2 SVGEGT.

In this sample, this clonotype turned up many times. This chain uses TRBV11-2 with TRBJ2-7; D uncertain. Germline lookup yields CDR1 SGHAT and CDR2 FQNNGV. CDR3 length equals 13 residues. V lost 5 bases to trimming and J lost 2 bases, with 10 bases between them. The CDR3 nucleotides are TGTGCCAGCAGCCACCGTACCCCCTACGAGCAGTACTTC. It codes for CASSHRTPYEQYF.